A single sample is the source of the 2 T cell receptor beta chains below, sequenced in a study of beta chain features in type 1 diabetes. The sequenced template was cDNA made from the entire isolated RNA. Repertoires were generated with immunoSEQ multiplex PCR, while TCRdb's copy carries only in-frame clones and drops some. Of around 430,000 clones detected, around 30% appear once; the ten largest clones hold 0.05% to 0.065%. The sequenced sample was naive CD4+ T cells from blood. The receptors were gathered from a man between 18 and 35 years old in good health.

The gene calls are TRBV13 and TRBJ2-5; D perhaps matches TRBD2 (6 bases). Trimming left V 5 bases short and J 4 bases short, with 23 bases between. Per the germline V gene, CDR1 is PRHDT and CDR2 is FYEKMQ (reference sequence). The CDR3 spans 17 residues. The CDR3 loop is CASSPLRGRRTGETQYF. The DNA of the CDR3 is TGTGCCAGCAGCCCGCTCCGGGGGAGGCGTACGGGAGAGACCCAGTACTTC. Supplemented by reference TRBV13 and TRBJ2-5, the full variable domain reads AAGVIQSPRHLIKEKRETATLKCYPIPRHDTVYWYQQGPGQDPQFLISFYEKMQSDKGSIPDRFSAQQFSDYHSELNMSSLELGDSALYFCASSPLRGRRTGETQYFGPGTRLLVL.

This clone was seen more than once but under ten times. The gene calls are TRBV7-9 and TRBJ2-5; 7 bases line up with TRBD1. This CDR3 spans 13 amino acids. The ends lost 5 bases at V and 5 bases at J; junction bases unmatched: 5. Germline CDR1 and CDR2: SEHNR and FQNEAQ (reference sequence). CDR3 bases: TGTGCCAGCAGCGCGACAGGGATGGAGACCCAGTACTTC. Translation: CASSATGMETQYF.